The clone carrying this TCR beta chain was observed at least ten times. Antigen: not known. The source of the sample is a study of blood T cells in healthy people across ages. A second PCR, run for roughly 7 to 11 cycles, used a sample-barcoded 5' primer plus a J-beta primer mix. Every single cDNA molecule received a tag from a template-switch adaptor with 12 random nucleotides. Every individual sample yielded 2.5 million or more paired-end reads (each containing CDR3). TCRdb re-called the 5' RACE reads with MiXCR, one entry per CDR3 protein. The data show some 800,000 distinct CDR3 sequences, roughly 44% seen once. Study conclusions and caveats: The study regarded diversity estimates from one million T cells as underestimates.

The sequence derives from a man between 60 and 75 years old in good health. Sequencing used blood.

The CDR3 loop is CASSLQGNGYTF. The CDR3 DNA follows: TGTGCCAGCAGCTTACAGGGAAATGGCTACACCTTC. The chain recombines TRBV7-2 with TRBJ1-2, with D perhaps TRBD1 (5 bases). In germline, CDR1 is SGHTA, CDR2 FQGNSA. Trimming removed 2 bases at V and 6 bases at J, with 7 bases between. CDR3 length: 12 residues.